Sequencing of this T cell receptor (beta chain) was carried out in a study of blood T cells in healthy people across ages. Overall study findings and caveats: Estimates of total diversity, which came from one million sequenced T cells, were considered to be underestimates.

The germline V gene has CDR1 SEHNR and CDR2 FQNEAQ (reference sequence). The V end lost 4 bases, the J end lost 2 bases, and 22 bases lay between the germline ends. The CDR3 spans 18 residues. The table lists this clonotype with a few counts. Antigen: not known. Using a J-beta primer mix together with a sample-barcoded 5' primer, a second PCR was run for about 6 to 11 cycles. TCRdb reanalysed the 5' RACE reads using MiXCR and keeps one entry per CDR3 protein. This table holds about 1.5 million distinct CDR3 sequences, roughly two fifths found once. What was sequenced was blood. This chain joins TRBV7-9 and TRBJ2-3; D perhaps matches TRBD2 (6 bases). The clonotype comes from a young woman in good health. CDR3 nucleotides: TGTGCCAGCAGCTCTTCTGATAGCGGTCCTTGGTACACAGATACGCAGTATTTT. Protein: CASSSSDSGPWYTDTQYF.